The 9 T cell receptor beta chains below were found in one sample sequenced in a study of identical twins. One entry per CDR3 protein, called by TCRdb with MiXCR from the 5' RACE reads. The sample records nearly 900,000 distinct CDR3 sequences, around 12% being singletons. This sample was also put to use in a study of yellow fever vaccine responses in identical twins.

Material for sequencing was PBMCs. These receptors came from a woman aged 18-29 years in good health.

The chain joins TRBV12-3 or TRBV12-4 to TRBJ1-2, with D possibly matching TRBD1 (6 bases). The CDR3 contains 12 residues. Trimming stripped 4 bases from V and 8 bases from J, with 11 bases between. In DNA, the CDR3 is TGTGCCAGCAGTTCCCTCAGGGGAGGCTACACCTTC. This gives the protein CASSSLRGGYTF.

Ten or more counts support this clonotype. This chain connects TRBV24-1 to TRBJ1-1, with D unclear. Germline loops: CDR1 KGHDR, CDR2 SFDVKD. This CDR3 comprises 12 residues. Trimming shortened V by 6 bases and J by 11 bases, and 15 bases separated the two germline ends. The chain's CDR3 is CATSYKGTEAFF. CDR3 coding DNA: TGTGCCACCAGTTACAAGGGAACGGAGGCTTTCTTT.

This clonotype was picked up many times. The chain employs TRBV13 and TRBJ2-2; 14 nucleotides agree with TRBD2. In germline, CDR1 is PRHDT, CDR2 FYEKMQ (reference sequence). The junction had 3 bases not matched to a gene; V was cut back by 5 bases and J by 4 bases. The CDR3 runs 16 residues. CDR3 nucleotide sequence: TGTGCCAGCAGCCCGGGACTAGCGGGAGCCACCGGGGAGCTGTTTTTT. Translating gives CASSPGLAGATGELFF.

This clonotype was seen only a few times. The chain employs TRBV9 and TRBJ2-3; tentatively, D is TRBD2 (6 bases). CDR1 is SGDLS and CDR2 is YYNGEE in the germline V gene. CDR3 length: 15 residues. V was clipped by 1 base and J by 0 bases, with 9 bases between them. DNA for the CDR3: TGTGCCAGCAGCGTAAGAGGGACTAGCACAGATACGCAGTATTTT. Translation: CASSVRGTSTDTQYF.

The chain carries TRBV27 and TRBJ2-3; 7 bases fit TRBD1. Per the germline V gene, CDR1 is MNHEY and CDR2 is SMNVEV (reference sequence). This CDR3 has 17 amino acids. J lost 0 bases, V lost 4 bases, and 10 bases had no gene match. CDR3 bases: TGTGCCAGCAGTTATCGACAGGGTTTTACTAGCACAGATACGCAGTATTTT. Translating it yields CASSYRQGFTSTDTQYF.

This rearrangement joins TRBV18 to TRBJ2-7, with TRBD2 matching over 7 bases. There are 15 residues in the CDR3. Germline V gene lookup returns CDR1 KGHSH and CDR2 LQKENI. The V and J ends lost 0 bases and 1 base, in that order; junction bases with no gene match: 3. Here the CDR3 reads CASSPPGLRSYEQYF. The CDR3 nucleotides read TGTGCCAGCTCACCACCGGGACTACGGTCCTACGAGCAGTACTTC.

The V gene is TRBV5-1, the J gene TRBJ2-7; 7 bases align to TRBD2. V dropped 7 bases and J dropped 6; count of bases not matched to a gene: 13. The CDR3 contains 14 residues. CDR1 and CDR2 (germline): SGHRS, YFSETQ. CDR3 in DNA: TGCGCCAGCGGACTCGGGGGGAATACGGGCGAGCAGTACTTC. Protein product: CASGLGGNTGEQYF.

The chain recombines TRBV10-3 with TRBJ2-2; D gene unclear. This CDR3 spans 15 amino acids. V was shortened by 2 bases and J by 0 bases, with 7 bases between the two germline ends. Per the germline V gene, CDR1 is ENHRY and CDR2 is SYGVKD. The CDR3 nucleotides are TGTGCCATCAGTGAGGCTGGTCCGAACACCGGGGAGCTGTTTTTT. It specifies CAISEAGPNTGELFF.

The CDR3 sequence: CSVRGAAYEQYF. Here the CDR3 DNA reads TGCAGCGTCAGGGGGGCGGCCTACGAGCAGTACTTC. This sequence joins TRBV29-1 and TRBJ2-7, with a possible D match to TRBD1 (7 bases). This CDR3 is 12 amino acids long. Germline V lookup: CDR1 SQVTM, CDR2 ANQGSEA. With 6 bases removed from V and 2 bases from J, the gap between germline ends came to 11 bases.